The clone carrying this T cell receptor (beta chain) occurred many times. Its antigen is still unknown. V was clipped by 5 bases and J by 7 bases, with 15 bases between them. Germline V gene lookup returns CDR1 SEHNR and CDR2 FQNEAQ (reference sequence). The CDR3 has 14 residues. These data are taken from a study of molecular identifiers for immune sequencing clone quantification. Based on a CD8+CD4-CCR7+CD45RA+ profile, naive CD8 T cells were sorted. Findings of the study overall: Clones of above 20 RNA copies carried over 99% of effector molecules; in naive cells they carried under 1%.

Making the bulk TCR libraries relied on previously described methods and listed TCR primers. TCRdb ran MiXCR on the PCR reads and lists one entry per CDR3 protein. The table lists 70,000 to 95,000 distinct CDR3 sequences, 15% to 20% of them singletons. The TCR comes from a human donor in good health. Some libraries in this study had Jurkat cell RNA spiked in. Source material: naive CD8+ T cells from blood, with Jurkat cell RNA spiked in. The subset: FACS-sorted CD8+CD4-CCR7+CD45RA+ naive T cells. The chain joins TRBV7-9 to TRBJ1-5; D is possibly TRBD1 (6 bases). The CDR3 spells CASSRNGGQQPQHF. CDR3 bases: TGTGCCAGCAGCCGAAACGGGGGGCAACAGCCCCAGCATTTT.